The entry below describes one TCR beta chain. Trimming cost V 3 bases and J 2 bases, with 11 bases left between them. Germline CDR1 MNHEY, CDR2 SMNVEV (reference sequence). The CDR3 extends over 14 amino acids. Enrolled through a virtual design, the participants were between about 18 and 100 years of age and came from 24 US areas. Authors' methods: How many nucleated cells were present was estimated from reference gene primer amplification. Sequenced by immunoSEQ multiplex PCR; TCRdb stores in-frame clones only, minus some. The DNA was the basis for D and trimming; V, J and clone size are from that table. The sample yields some 150,000 clones, less than 90% seen once. The data are from a study of blood T cell repertoires in COVID-19. Study context: From T cells, B-cell-depleted T cells, or PBMCs came the material, which was cDNA or gDNA.

Source material: PBMCs or T cells enriched from blood (not recorded which). The sequence derives from a human donor with acute COVID-19. The donor label of this sample is uncertain. The chain is built from TRBV27 and TRBJ2-7; perhaps TRBD2 as D (5 bases). The CDR3, as DNA: TGTGCCAGCAGTTTGAGGGAGACCGCCTACGAGCAGTACTTC. Protein product: CASSLRETAYEQYF.